Listed below are T cell receptor beta chains from one sample, sequenced in a study of cytomegalovirus exposure and HLA in healthy donors. Assay used: immunoSEQ multiplex PCR; TCRdb lists only in-frame clones, some missing. Altogether under 150,000 clones are present, roughly 89% being singletons, with the ten largest covering approximately 2%. The sequencing input was PBMCs. These receptors all come from a woman younger than 35 in good health and CMV-seronegative. Each CDR3 is given without its conserved first and last residue.

v_call,j_call,cdr3_aa
TRBV29-1,TRBJ2-3,SVPNSY
TRBV10-3,TRBJ2-5,ATQPGQGQETQY
TRBV2,TRBJ1-3,ASRNPGGAGNTIY
TRBV5-6,TRBJ1-5,ASSLGRWGGQPQH
TRBV7-9,TRBJ2-1,ASSWALAGGPSDEQF
TRBV19,TRBJ2-2,ASNWGVSGELF
TRBV5-4,TRBJ2-1,ASSWRGGSNEQF
TRBV6-5,TRBJ2-5,ASSHSRTTQETQY
TRBV18,TRBJ2-7,ASSPTSSSYEQY
TRBV4-1,TRBJ2-1,ASSQEQSRGLGEQF
TRBV6-1,TRBJ2-5,ASSEFSGTQETQY
TRBV10-1,TRBJ2-2,ASITGGAGMTTGELF
TRBV7-9,TRBJ2-2,ASTRDRGQVGTGELF
TRBV7-2,TRBJ2-7,ASSFSRQEQY
TRBV10-2,TRBJ2-5,ASSTGGEETQY
TRBV28,TRBJ2-7,ASRFGQPPYEQY
TRBV27,TRBJ2-7,ASSLKGQGGYEQY
TRBV1,TRBJ2-2,TSSPRDRVFVQSQPNTGELF
TRBV18,TRBJ1-5,ASSPFIRGYYNQPQH
TRBV6-5,TRBJ2-7,ASRSGGSSYEQY
TRBV7-9,TRBJ1-2,ASSPGSEGYGYT
TRBV4-1,TRBJ2-7,ASSQAILGDTYEQY
TRBV6-1,TRBJ1-6,ASSETRQGGSPLH
TRBV6-6,TRBJ2-7,ASSYEPGQGYEQY
TRBV15,TRBJ1-1,ATSRDLGGLSEAF
TRBV4-2,TRBJ2-1,ASSQGAGGYDEQF
TRBV7-3,TRBJ2-3,ASSLEGVQTDTQY
TRBV27,TRBJ1-2,ASKGASPYGYT
TRBV12-5,TRBJ2-7,ASGPYRASYEQY
TRBV28,TRBJ2-7,ASTRGLGEQY